The following is a T cell receptor (beta chain) sequence with its context. The data were taken from a study of blood T cell repertoires in COVID-19. Per the study methods: Amplification of reference gene primers provided the estimated nucleated cell counts. Repertoires were generated with immunoSEQ multiplex PCR, while TCRdb's copy carries only in-frame clones and drops some. V and J calls and clone size are copied from that table; D and trimming were computed from the DNA. The table includes roughly 86,000 clones, 90% to 95% detected once. V lost 6 bases, J lost 7 bases, and 22 bases lay in between. The germline V gene has CDR1 LNHDA and CDR2 SQIVND (reference sequence). This CDR3 comprises 16 residues.

The TCR originated in a woman in her fifties or sixties in a cohort sampled during active COVID-19. The sequencing input was peripheral blood. This chain joins TRBV19 and TRBJ2-1, with D perhaps matching TRBD2 (7 bases). CDR3 in amino acids: CASSIQWGGSLNEQFF. The CDR3 DNA is TGTGCCAGTAGCATCCAATGGGGGGGCAGTTTAAATGAGCAGTTCTTC.